This TCR beta chain was profiled in a study of T cells after yellow fever vaccination. About the study: SMART-Seq v4 Ultra Low Input served to prepare low-cell-number fractions. Notes on the study in general: FACS-sorted repertoires might harbor abundant contaminating clonotypes from the bulk population.

This clonotype has at least ten counts. The antigen remains undetermined. Using its own MiXCR run on the 5' RACE reads, TCRdb lists one record per CDR3 protein. The data contain about 300,000 distinct CDR3 sequences, around 7.3% of them seen just once; the ten biggest clones take up 15% to 20%. The sequence was collected from a man in his late teens or twenties who received the YFV17D yellow fever vaccine. Sequencing used PBMCs, obtained about 49 days after the first yellow fever vaccination.

CDR3 in DNA: TGTGCCAGCAGCGCTGGGACAGGGGGCTTATACAATGAGCAGTTCTTC. It translates to CASSAGTGGLYNEQFF. This chain uses TRBV9 with TRBJ2-1, with TRBD1 matching over 12 bases. With 3 bases clipped from V and 4 bases from J, the junction kept 5 bases outside the gene matches. The CDR3 has 16 amino acids. Germline V gene data show CDR1 as SGDLS and CDR2 as YYNGEE.